These 21 T cell receptor beta chains originate from one sample sequenced in a study of graft-versus-host responses after intestinal transplantation. The repertoire was sequenced with immunoSEQ multiplex PCR; TCRdb's copy has only in-frame clones and lacks some. Of about 22,000 clones listed, 56% are singletons. Specimen: alloreactive CD4+ T cells from a mixed lymphocyte reaction culture, collected before intestinal transplant. Subset meaning: CFSE-low proliferating T cells sorted from roughly six-day pre-transplant mixed lymphocyte reaction (GvH or HvG direction). The receptors here all came from a human patient who received an intestinal transplant.

This clone showed up just a few times. The J gene is TRBJ1-3, the V gene TRBV1; TRBD1, the D gene given by the table, was not confirmed from the DNA. TRBV1 is termed a pseudogene. The length of the CDR3 is 18 residues. DNA for the CDR3: TGCACCAGCAGCCAAGCCTATCACAGGGGAAAGGCTGGAAACACCATATATTTT. It codes for CTSSQAYHRGKAGNTIYF.

This clone was seen just once. J is TRBJ2-3 and V is TRBV28; possibly TRBD2 for D (5 bases). Trimming took off 2 bases at V and 2 bases at J, with 20 bases between the two ends. Germline V gene data show CDR1 as MDHEN and CDR2 as SYDVKM. The CDR3 extends over 18 amino acids. The CDR3 here is CASSLVVGSGPYTDTQYF. CDR3 nucleotides: TGTGCCAGCAGTTTAGTGGTAGGGAGCGGTCCTTACACAGATACGCAGTATTTT.

This chain's CDR3 is CASSVGLAGGYNEQFF. DNA of the CDR3: TGTGCCAGCAGCGTAGGACTAGCGGGAGGCTACAATGAGCAGTTCTTC. The rearrangement joins TRBV9 to TRBJ2-1, with 13 bases matching TRBD2. Germline V gene sequence: CDR1 SGDLS, CDR2 YYNGEE. This CDR3 is built from 16 residues. The trim removed 0 bases at V and 3 bases at J, leaving 0 bases unmatched.

This clone has a handful of counts. The chain links TRBV7-2 to TRBJ2-5; the D gene is possibly TRBD2 (6 bases). The germline V gene has CDR1 SGHTA and CDR2 FQGNSA. This CDR3 has 14 amino acids. V lost 3 bases and J 2 bases, leaving 10 bases between the germline ends. CDR3 sequence reads: CASSFQAGQETQYF. Here the CDR3 DNA reads TGTGCCAGCAGCTTCCAGGCGGGGCAAGAGACCCAGTACTTC. The full variable domain, its missing parts supplied by reference TRBV7-2 and TRBJ2-5, is GAGVSQSPSNKVTEKGKDVELRCDPISGHTALYWYRQSLGQGLEFLIYFQGNSAPDKSGLPSDRFSAERTGGSVSTLTIQRTQQEDSAVYLCASSFQAGQETQYFGPGTRLLVL.

This chain uses TRBV5-1 with TRBJ2-7; a possible D gene is TRBD2 (8 bases). CDR1 and CDR2 (germline): SGHRS, YFSETQ. V lost 0 bases, J lost 3 bases, and 19 bases lay in between. This CDR3 spans 17 amino acids. The CDR3: CASSLASSGTALYEQYF. The CDR3 coding sequence is TGCGCCAGCAGCTTGGCCAGTAGCGGGACAGCTCTCTACGAGCAGTACTTC.

The chain is built from TRBV27 and TRBJ2-2, with a possible D match to TRBD1 (6 bases). The germline V and J ends were trimmed by 3 bases and 0 bases, with 8 bases remaining between them. In germline, CDR1 is MNHEY, CDR2 SMNVEV (reference sequence). The CDR3 loop spans 15 amino acids. The CDR3 DNA reads as TGTGCCAGCAGTTTCAGGGGCTCGAACACCGGGGAGCTGTTTTTT. Its translation: CASSFRGSNTGELFF.

The chain is built from TRBV10-2 and TRBJ2-7; 7 positions match TRBD1. The V gene's germline CDR1 is WSHSY and CDR2 SAAADI. The ends lost 1 base at V and 13 bases at J; junction bases unmatched: 7. This CDR3 is 12 amino acids long. In nucleotides, the CDR3 is TGCGCCAGCAGTGAGTTGGGACAGAGGGAATACTTC. It specifies CASSELGQREYF.

The chain employs TRBV18 and TRBJ2-5; D ambiguous. CDR1 and CDR2 from the germline V gene are KGHSH and LQKENI. The CDR3 has 12 residues. V was trimmed by 2 bases and J by 5 bases, leaving 6 bases between them. CDR3 residues: CASSPATETQYF. The CDR3 DNA reads as TGTGCCAGCTCACCAGCCACTGAGACCCAGTACTTC.

The genes are TRBV19 and TRBJ2-5, with 7 bases fitting TRBD2. CDR1 LNHDA and CDR2 SQIVND come from the germline V gene (reference sequence). The CDR3 is 15 residues long. The J segment lost 2 bases and the V segment lost 2 bases, leaving 5 bases of the junction unmatched. In DNA form, the CDR3 reads TGTGCCAGTAGTATACTTGTTAGCGGGCAAGAGACCCAGTACTTC. Translation gives CASSILVSGQETQYF.

The chain combines TRBV6-5 with TRBJ1-4; the match to TRBD1 covers 7 bases. The CDR3 sequence is 15 residues long. Germline V gives CDR1 MNHEY, CDR2 SVGAGI. V shed 4 bases, J shed 5 bases, and the junction held 7 bases outside the gene matches. The CDR3 bases are TGTGCCAGCAGTTCGCCCGGGACAGCGAATGAAAAACTGTTTTTT. Translation gives CASSSPGTANEKLFF.

V gene TRBV7-2 combines with J gene TRBJ2-1, with 7 bases fitting TRBD1. Germline assignment: CDR1 SGHTA and CDR2 FQGNSA. There are 16 residues in the CDR3. V was pared by 3 bases and J by 6 bases, with 11 bases of the junction left unmatched. CDR3 coding DNA: TGTGCCAGCAGCTTTCGACGACAGGGATTTAGCAATGAGCAGTTCTTC. Its protein is CASSFRRQGFSNEQFF.

V usage is TRBV10-3 and J usage is TRBJ2-3; TRBD2 matches 10 bases. Germline CDR1 is ENHRY and CDR2 is SYGVKD. The V gene end was trimmed by 7 bases and the J gene end by 3 bases; junction bases not matched to a gene: 7. The CDR3 totals 15 residues. CDR3 in amino acids: CAINLAGGRTDTQYF. The CDR3 DNA reads TGTGCCATCAATTTAGCGGGGGGACGGACAGATACGCAGTATTTT.

The rearrangement links TRBV10-3 to TRBJ1-2, with D maybe TRBD1 (6 bases). Germline V gives CDR1 ENHRY, CDR2 SYGVKD. The CDR3 has 13 amino acids. With 10 bases removed from V and 5 bases from J, the gap between germline ends came to 17 bases. This CDR3 reads CATSSGTKYGYTF. DNA of the CDR3: TGTGCCACTTCCTCCGGGACAAAATATGGCTACACCTTC.

The CDR3 region is CASSPRTSGSTDTQYF. Here the CDR3 DNA reads TGCGCCAGCAGCCCACGGACTAGCGGGAGCACAGATACGCAGTATTTT. The V gene is TRBV4-3, the J gene TRBJ2-3; 11 nucleotides match TRBD2. The length of the CDR3 is 16 residues. Germline trimming cut 4 bases from V and 0 bases from J; bases unmatched to any gene: 3. CDR1 is LGHNA, CDR2 YSLEER, per germline.

The chain couples TRBV5-1 to TRBJ2-1, with no clear D. Germline V gene sequence: CDR1 SGHRS, CDR2 YFSETQ. With 1 base removed from V and 4 bases from J, the gap between germline ends came to 24 bases. This CDR3 spans 19 amino acids. The CDR3 spells CASSLTPTLLTNPYNEQFF. The CDR3 DNA reads as TGCGCCAGCAGCTTGACACCGACTCTACTTACCAACCCGTACAATGAGCAGTTCTTC.

This clone showed up just a few times. The V gene is TRBV29-1, the J gene TRBJ1-1; perhaps TRBD1 as D (5 bases). The ends were cut back, 7 bases at V and 5 bases at J, with 14 bases in the middle. The CDR3 extends over 12 amino acids. CDR1 is SQVTM and CDR2 is ANQGSEA in the germline V gene. CDR3 in DNA: TGCAGCGCCCGCCACGGGGGTACTGAAGCTTTCTTT. Translating it yields CSARHGGTEAFF.

The rearrangement joins TRBV6-1 to TRBJ2-1, with D possibly TRBD2 on 5 matching bases. Germline values: CDR1 MNHNS, CDR2 SASEGT. With 6 bases removed from V and 0 bases from J, the gap between germline ends came to 12 bases. The CDR3 length is 15 residues. CDR3 DNA sequence: TGTGCCAGCAGGATAAGCGGTAGCTCCTACAATGAGCAGTTCTTC. It encodes CASRISGSSYNEQFF.

The gene calls are TRBV25-1 and TRBJ1-4; possible D gene TRBD1, 5 bases. The germline CDR1 and CDR2 sequences are MGHDK and SYGVNS. The CDR3 spans 15 residues. Between the trimmed V and J ends, which lost 2 bases and 10 bases, there was a span of 17 bases. The CDR3 sequence is CASSELPGAGAKLFF. The CDR3 nucleotides read TGTGCCAGCAGTGAACTGCCGGGAGCTGGGGCAAAACTGTTTTTT.

The chain joins TRBV12-5 to TRBJ1-5; the D gene is possibly TRBD1 (5 bases). The V and J ends lost 4 bases and 5 bases respectively, with 15 bases between them. The germline V gene encodes CDR1 LGHNT and CDR2 FRNRAP. The CDR3 covers 15 residues. The CDR3 DNA reads TGTGCTAGTGGTTGGGACCTGACTAGGGATCAGCCCCAGCATTTT. The encoded protein is CASGWDLTRDQPQHF.

The chain combines TRBV6-5 with TRBJ2-3; TRBD2 matches 10 bases. Germline values: CDR1 MNHEY, CDR2 SVGAGI. The CDR3 is 16 amino acids. J lost 1 base, V lost 2 bases, and 3 bases had no gene match. The CDR3 sequence is CASSYRLAGGTDTQYF. The CDR3 DNA reads as TGTGCCAGCAGTTACCGGCTAGCGGGGGGCACAGATACGCAGTATTTT.

This clone was found a few times. This chain links TRBV28 with TRBJ1-2, with D possibly matching TRBD1 (6 bases). The CDR3 spans 13 residues. Germline values: CDR1 MDHEN, CDR2 SYDVKM. The V end was cut by 6 bases, the J end by 10 bases, with 18 bases between. The CDR3 sequence: CASRPGFGQNYTF. As DNA, the CDR3 is TGTGCCAGCAGGCCGGGATTTGGACAGAACTACACCTTC.